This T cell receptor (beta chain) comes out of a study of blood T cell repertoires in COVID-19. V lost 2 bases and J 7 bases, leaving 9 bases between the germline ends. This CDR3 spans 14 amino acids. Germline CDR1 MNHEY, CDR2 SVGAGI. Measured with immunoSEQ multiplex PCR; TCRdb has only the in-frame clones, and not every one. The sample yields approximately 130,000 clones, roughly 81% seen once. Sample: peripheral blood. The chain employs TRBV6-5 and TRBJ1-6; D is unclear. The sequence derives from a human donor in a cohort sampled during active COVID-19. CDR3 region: CASSYTGRNSPLHF. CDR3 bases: TGTGCCAGCAGTTACACGGGTAGGAATTCACCCCTCCACTTT.